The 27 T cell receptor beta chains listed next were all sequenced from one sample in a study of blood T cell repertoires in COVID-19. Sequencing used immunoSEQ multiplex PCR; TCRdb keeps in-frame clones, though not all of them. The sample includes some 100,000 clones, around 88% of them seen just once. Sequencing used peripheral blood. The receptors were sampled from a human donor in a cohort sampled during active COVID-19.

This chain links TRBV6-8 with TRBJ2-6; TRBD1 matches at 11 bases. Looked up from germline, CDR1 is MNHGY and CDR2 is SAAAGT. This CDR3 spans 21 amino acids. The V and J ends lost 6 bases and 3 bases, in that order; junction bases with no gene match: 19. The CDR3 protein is CASSPRGQGDSPWGGANVLTF. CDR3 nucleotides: TGTGCCAGCAGCCCCAGGGGACAGGGGGATTCCCCCTGGGGTGGGGCCAACGTCCTGACTTTC.

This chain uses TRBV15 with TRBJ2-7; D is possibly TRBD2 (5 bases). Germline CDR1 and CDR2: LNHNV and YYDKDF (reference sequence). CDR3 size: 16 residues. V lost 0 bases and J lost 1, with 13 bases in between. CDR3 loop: CATSRDGTGKSYEQYF. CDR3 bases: TGTGCCACCAGCAGAGATGGAACGGGAAAGTCCTACGAGCAGTACTTC.

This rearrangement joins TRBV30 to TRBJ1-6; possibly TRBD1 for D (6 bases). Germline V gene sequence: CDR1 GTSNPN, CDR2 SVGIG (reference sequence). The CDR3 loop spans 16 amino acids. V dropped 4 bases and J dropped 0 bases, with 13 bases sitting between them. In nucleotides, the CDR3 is TGTGCCTGGAAGGGGGGCGGGAGCTCCTATAATTCACCCCTCCACTTT. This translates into CAWKGGGSSYNSPLHF.

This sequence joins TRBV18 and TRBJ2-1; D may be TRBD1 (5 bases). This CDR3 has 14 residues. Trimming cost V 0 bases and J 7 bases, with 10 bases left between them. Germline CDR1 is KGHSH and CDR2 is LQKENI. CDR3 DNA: TGTGCCAGCTCACCACCGGTCTCAGGGAATGAGCAGTTCTTC. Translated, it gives CASSPPVSGNEQFF.

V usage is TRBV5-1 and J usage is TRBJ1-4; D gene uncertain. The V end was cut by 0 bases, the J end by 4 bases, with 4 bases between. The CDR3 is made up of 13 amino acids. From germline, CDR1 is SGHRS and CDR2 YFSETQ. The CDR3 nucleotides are TGCGCCAGCAGCTTGGAGCATAATGAAAAACTGTTTTTT. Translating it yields CASSLEHNEKLFF.

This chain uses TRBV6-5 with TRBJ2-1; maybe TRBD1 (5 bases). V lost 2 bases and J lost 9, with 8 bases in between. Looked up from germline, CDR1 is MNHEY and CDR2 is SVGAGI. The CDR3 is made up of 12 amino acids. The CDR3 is CASSYAQGEQFF. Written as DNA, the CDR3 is TGTGCCAGCAGTTACGCCCAGGGTGAGCAGTTCTTC.

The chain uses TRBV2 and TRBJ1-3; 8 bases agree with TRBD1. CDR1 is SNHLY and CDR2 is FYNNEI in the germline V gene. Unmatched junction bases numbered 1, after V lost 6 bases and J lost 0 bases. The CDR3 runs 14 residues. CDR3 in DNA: TGTGCCAGCAGCGGACAGGGCTCTGGAAACACCATATATTTT. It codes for CASSGQGSGNTIYF.

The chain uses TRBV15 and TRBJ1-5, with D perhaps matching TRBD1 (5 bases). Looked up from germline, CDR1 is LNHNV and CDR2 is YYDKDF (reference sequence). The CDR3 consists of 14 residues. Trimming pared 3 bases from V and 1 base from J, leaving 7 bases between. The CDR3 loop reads CATSRKGSNQPQHF. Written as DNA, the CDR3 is TGTGCCACCAGCAGGAAGGGGAGCAATCAGCCCCAGCATTTT.

The CDR3 spells CASSQVNPDREDPYNSPLHF. The CDR3 DNA reads as TGTGCCAGCAGCCAAGTAAACCCCGACAGGGAAGATCCCTATAATTCACCCCTCCACTTT. The chain employs TRBV3-1 (or the pseudogene TRBV3-2) and TRBJ1-6, with TRBD1 matching over 7 bases. With V trimmed by 1 base and J by 2 bases, 14 bases remained unmatched. The CDR3 runs 20 residues. The germline V gene encodes CDR1 LGHDT and CDR2 YNNKEL (reference sequence).

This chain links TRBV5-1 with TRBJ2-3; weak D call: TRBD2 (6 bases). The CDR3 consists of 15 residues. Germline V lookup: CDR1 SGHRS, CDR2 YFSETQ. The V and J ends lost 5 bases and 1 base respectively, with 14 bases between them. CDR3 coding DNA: TGCGCCAGCAGTTCGATGGCTAGCGGCACAGATACGCAGTATTTT. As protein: CASSSMASGTDTQYF.

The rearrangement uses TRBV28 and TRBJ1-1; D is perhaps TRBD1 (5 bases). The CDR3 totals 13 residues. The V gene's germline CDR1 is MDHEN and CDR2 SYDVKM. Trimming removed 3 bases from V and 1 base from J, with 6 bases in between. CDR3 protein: CASSLGRNTEAFF. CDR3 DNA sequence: TGTGCCAGCAGTTTGGGGCGGAACACTGAAGCTTTCTTT.

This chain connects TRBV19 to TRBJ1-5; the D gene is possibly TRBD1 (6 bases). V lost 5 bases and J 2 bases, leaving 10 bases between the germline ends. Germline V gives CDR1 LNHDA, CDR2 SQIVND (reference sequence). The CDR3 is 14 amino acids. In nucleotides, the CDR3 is TGTGCCAGTAGTTCTGGGGGCGGCAATCAGCCCCAGCATTTT. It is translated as CASSSGGGNQPQHF.

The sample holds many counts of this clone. The CDR3 nucleotides read TGCGCCAGCAGCCAAGGACTAGCGGGAAAAAATGAGCAGTTCTTC. This encodes CASSQGLAGKNEQFF. V usage is TRBV4-1 and J usage is TRBJ2-1; 11 bases agree with TRBD2. Germline CDR1 MGHRA, CDR2 YSYEKL. The junction had 3 bases not matched to a gene; V was cut back by 1 base and J by 7 bases. The CDR3 is made up of 15 amino acids.

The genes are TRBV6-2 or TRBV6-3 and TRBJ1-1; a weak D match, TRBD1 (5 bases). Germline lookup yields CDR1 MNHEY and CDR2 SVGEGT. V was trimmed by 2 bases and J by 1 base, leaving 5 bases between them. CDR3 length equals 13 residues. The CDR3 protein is CASSYRGNTEAFF. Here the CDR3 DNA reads TGTGCCAGCAGTTACAGGGGGAACACTGAAGCTTTCTTT.

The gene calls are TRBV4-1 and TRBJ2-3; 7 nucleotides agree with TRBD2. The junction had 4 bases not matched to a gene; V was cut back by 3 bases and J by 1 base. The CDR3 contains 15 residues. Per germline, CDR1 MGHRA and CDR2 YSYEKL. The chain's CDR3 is CASSQLLAGTDTQYF. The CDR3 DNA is TGCGCCAGCAGCCAGCTCCTAGCGGGCACAGATACGCAGTATTTT.

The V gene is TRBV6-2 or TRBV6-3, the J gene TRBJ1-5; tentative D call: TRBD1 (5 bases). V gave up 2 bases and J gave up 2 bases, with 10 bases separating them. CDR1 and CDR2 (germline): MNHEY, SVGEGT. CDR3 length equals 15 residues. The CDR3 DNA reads TGTGCCAGCAGTTACGGAGGGGCAGGCAATCAGCCCCAGCATTTT. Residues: CASSYGGAGNQPQHF.

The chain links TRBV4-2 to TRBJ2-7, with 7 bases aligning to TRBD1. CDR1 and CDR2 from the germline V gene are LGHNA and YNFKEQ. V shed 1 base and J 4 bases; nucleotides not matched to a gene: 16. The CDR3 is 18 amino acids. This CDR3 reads CASSQVMTPTTGSYEQYF. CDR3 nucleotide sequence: TGTGCCAGCAGCCAAGTAATGACCCCCACGACAGGGAGTTACGAGCAGTACTTC.

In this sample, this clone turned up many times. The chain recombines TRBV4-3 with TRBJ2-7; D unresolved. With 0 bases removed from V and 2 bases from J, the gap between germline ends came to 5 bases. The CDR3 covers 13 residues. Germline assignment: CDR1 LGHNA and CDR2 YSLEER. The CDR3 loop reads CASSQDRTYEQYF. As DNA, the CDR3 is TGCGCCAGCAGCCAAGACAGGACCTACGAGCAGTACTTC.

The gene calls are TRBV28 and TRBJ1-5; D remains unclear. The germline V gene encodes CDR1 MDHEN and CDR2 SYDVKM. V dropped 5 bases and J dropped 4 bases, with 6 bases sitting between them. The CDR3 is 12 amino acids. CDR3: CASSERNQPQHF. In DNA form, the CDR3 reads TGTGCCAGCAGTGAGAGGAATCAGCCCCAGCATTTT.

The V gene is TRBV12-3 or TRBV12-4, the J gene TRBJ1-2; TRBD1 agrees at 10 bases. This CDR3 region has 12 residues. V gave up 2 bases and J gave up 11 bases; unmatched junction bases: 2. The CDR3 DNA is TGTGCCAGCAGTTTACCGGGACAGGGGTACACCTTC. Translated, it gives CASSLPGQGYTF.

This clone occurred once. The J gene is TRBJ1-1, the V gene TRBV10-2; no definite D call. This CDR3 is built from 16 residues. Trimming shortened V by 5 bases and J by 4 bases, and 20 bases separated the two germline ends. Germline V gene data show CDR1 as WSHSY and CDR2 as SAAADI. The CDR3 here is CASSSPGVAYLTEAFF. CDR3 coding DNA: TGCGCCAGCAGTTCCCCAGGTGTCGCTTATCTCACTGAAGCTTTCTTT.

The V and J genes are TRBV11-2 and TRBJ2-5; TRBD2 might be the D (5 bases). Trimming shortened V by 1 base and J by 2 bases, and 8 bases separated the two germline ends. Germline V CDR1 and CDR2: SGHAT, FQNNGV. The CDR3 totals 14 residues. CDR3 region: CASSLGPGQETQYF. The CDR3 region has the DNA TGTGCCAGCAGCTTAGGACCGGGGCAAGAGACCCAGTACTTC.

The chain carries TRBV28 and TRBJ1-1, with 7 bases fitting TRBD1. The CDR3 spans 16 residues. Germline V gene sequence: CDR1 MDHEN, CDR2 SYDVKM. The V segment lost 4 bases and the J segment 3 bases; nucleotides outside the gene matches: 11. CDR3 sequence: CASSSQTGTGHTEAFF. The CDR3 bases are TGTGCCAGCAGTTCTCAGACAGGGACCGGGCACACTGAAGCTTTCTTT.

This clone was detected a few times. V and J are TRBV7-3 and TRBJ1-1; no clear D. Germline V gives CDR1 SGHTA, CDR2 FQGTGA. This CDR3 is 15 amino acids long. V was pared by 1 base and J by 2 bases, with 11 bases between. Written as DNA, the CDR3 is TGTGCCAGCAGCTTAAGGACTCCACGCAACACTGAAGCTTTCTTT. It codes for CASSLRTPRNTEAFF.

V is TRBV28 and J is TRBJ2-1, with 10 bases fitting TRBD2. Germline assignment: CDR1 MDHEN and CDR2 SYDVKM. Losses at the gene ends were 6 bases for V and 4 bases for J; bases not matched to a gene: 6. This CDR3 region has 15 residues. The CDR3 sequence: CASRGGLARYNEQFF. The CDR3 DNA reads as TGTGCCAGCAGGGGGGGACTAGCGCGTTACAATGAGCAGTTCTTC.

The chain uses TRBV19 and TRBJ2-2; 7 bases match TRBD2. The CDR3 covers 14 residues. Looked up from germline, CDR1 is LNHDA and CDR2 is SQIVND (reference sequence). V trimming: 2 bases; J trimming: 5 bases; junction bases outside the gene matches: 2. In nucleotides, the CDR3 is TGTGCCAGTAGTATACCCGGGGGGACCGGGGAGCTGTTTTTT. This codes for CASSIPGGTGELFF.

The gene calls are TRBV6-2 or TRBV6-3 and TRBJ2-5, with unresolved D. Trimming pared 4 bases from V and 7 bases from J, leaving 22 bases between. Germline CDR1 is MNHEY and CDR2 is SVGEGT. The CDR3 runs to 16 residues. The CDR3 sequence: CASSFIPPLPMRTQYF. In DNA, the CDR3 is TGTGCCAGCAGTTTCATTCCCCCCCTCCCCATGCGGACCCAGTACTTC.